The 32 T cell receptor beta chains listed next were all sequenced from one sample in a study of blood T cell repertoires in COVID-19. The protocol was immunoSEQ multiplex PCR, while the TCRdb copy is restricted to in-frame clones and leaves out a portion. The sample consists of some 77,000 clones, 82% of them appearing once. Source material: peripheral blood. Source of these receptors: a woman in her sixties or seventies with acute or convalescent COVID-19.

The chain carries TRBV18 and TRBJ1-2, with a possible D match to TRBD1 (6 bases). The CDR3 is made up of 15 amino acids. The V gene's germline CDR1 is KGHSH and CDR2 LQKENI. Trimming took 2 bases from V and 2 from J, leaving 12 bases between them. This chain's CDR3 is CASSPISGVNYGYTF. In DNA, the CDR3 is TGTGCCAGCTCACCAATCTCAGGGGTCAACTATGGCTACACCTTC.

This CDR3 reads CASSPDRAPYEQYF. CDR3 DNA: TGTGCCAGCAGTCCGGACAGGGCGCCCTACGAGCAGTACTTC. The chain has TRBV25-1 and TRBJ2-7, with 8 bases identical to TRBD1. The CDR3 loop spans 14 amino acids. Per germline, CDR1 MGHDK and CDR2 SYGVNS. V trimming: 5 bases; J trimming: 2 bases; junction bases outside the gene matches: 5.

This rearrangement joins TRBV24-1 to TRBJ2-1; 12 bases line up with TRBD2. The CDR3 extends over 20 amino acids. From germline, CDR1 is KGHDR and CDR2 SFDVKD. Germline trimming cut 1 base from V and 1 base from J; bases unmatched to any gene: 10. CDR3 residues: CATSDFRGTSGRNSYNEQFF. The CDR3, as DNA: TGTGCCACCAGTGATTTTCGGGGAACTAGCGGGAGGAATTCCTACAATGAGCAGTTCTTC.

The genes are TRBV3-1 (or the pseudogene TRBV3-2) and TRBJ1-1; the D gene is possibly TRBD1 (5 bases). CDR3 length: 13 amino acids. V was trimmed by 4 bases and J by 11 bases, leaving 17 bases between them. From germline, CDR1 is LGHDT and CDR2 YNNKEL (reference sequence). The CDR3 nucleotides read TGTGCCAGCAGCCCGGGGGAGTCCCTGCGGGCTTTCTTT. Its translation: CASSPGESLRAFF.

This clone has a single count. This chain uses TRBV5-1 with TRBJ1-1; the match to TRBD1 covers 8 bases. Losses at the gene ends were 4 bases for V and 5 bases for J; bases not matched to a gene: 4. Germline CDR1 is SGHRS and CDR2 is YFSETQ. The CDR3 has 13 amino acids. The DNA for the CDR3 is TGCGCCAGCAGCCGACAGGGGAGAACTGAAGCTTTCTTT. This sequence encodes CASSRQGRTEAFF.

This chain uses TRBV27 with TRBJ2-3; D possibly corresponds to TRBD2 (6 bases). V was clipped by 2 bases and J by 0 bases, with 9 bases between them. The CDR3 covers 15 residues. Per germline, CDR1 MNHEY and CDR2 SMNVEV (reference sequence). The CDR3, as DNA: TGTGCCAGCAGTTTAGGAGGGGTAAGCACAGATACGCAGTATTTT. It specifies CASSLGGVSTDTQYF.

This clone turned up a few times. CDR3 residues: CASSTGWTSGYYNEQFF. As DNA, the CDR3 is TGTGCCAGTAGTACCGGGTGGACTAGCGGATATTACAATGAGCAGTTCTTC. V usage is TRBV19 and J usage is TRBJ2-1; 10 nucleotides line up with TRBD2. Unmatched junction bases numbered 10, after V lost 4 bases and J lost 4 bases. Germline V gene sequence: CDR1 LNHDA, CDR2 SQIVND (reference sequence). The CDR3 sequence is 17 residues long.

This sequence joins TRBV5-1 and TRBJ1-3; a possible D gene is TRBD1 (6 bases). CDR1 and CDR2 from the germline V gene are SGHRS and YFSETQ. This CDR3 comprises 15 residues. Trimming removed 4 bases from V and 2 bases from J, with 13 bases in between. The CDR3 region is CASSVQGKTGNTIYF. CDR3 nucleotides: TGCGCCAGCAGCGTGCAGGGGAAAACTGGAAACACCATATATTTT.

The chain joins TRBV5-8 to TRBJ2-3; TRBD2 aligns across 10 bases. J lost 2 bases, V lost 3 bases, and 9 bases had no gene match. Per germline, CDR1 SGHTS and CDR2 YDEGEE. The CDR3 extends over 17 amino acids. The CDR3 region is CASSWGRGLAYTDTQYF. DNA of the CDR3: TGTGCCAGCAGCTGGGGTAGGGGACTAGCGTACACAGATACGCAGTATTTT.

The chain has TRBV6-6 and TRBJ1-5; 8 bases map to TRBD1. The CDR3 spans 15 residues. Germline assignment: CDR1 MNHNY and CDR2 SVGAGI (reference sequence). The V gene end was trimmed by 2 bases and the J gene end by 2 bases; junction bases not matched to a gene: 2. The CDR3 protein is CASSYRGQGNQPQHF. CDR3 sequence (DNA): TGTGCCAGCAGTTACAGGGGACAGGGCAATCAGCCCCAGCATTTT.

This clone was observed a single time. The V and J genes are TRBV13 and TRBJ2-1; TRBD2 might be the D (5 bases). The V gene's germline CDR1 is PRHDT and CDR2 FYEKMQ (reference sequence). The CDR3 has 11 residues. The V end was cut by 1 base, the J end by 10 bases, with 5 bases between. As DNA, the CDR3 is TGTGCCAGCAGCTTAGAGCGGGAGCAGTTCTTC. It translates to CASSLEREQFF.

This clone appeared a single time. The CDR3 nucleotides are TGCGCCAGCAGCTGGGCAGGGTCTTCTGGGGCCAACGTCCTGACTTTC. Translated, it gives CASSWAGSSGANVLTF. V and J are TRBV5-1 and TRBJ2-6; D is perhaps TRBD1 (5 bases). In germline, CDR1 is SGHRS, CDR2 YFSETQ. The length of the CDR3 is 16 residues. Between the trimmed V and J ends, which lost 3 bases and 1 base, there was a span of 11 bases. The complete variable domain, with remaining parts taken from reference TRBV5-1 and TRBJ2-6, reads KAGVTQTPRYLIKTRGQQVTLSCSPISGHRSVSWYQQTPGQGLQFLFEYFSETQRNKGNFPGRFSGRQFSNSRSEMNVSTLELGDSALYLCASSWAGSSGANVLTFGAGSRLTVL.

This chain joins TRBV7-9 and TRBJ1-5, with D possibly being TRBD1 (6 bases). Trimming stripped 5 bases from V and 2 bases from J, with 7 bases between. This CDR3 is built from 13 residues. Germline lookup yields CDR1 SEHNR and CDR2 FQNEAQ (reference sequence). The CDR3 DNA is TGTGCCAGCAGCGGACAGCGCAATCAGCCCCAGCATTTT. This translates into CASSGQRNQPQHF.

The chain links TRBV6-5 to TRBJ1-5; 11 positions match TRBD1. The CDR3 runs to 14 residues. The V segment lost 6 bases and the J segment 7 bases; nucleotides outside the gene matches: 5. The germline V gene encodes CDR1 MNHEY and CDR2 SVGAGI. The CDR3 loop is CASRGQGGSQPQHF. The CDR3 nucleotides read TGTGCCAGCAGGGGACAGGGGGGATCCCAGCCCCAGCATTTT.

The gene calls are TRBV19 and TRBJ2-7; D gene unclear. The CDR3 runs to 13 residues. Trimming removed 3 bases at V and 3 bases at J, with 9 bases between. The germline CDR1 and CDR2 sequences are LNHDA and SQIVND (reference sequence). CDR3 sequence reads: CASSIILFYEQYF. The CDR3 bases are TGTGCCAGTAGTATTATCTTGTTCTACGAGCAGTACTTC.

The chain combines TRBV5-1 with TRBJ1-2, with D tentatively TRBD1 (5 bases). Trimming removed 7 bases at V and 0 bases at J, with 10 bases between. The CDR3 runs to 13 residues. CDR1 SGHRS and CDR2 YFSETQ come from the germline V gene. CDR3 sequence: CASARQTNYGYTF. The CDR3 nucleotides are TGCGCCAGCGCGCGACAGACTAACTATGGCTACACCTTC. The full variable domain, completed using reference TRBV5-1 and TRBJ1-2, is KAGVTQTPRYLIKTRGQQVTLSCSPISGHRSVSWYQQTPGQGLQFLFEYFSETQRNKGNFPGRFSGRQFSNSRSEMNVSTLELGDSALYLCASARQTNYGYTFGSGTRLTVV.

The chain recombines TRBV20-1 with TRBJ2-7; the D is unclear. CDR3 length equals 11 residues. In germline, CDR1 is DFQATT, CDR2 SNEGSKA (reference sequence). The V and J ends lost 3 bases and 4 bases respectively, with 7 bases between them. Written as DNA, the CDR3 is TGCAGTGCTAGTAGAGCTTACGAGCAGTACTTC. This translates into CSASRAYEQYF.

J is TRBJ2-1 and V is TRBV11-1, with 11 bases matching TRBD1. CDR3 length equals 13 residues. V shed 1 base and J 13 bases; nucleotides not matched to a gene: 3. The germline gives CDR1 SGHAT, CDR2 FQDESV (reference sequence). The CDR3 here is CASSLGTGGVQFF. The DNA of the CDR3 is TGTGCCAGCAGCTTAGGGACAGGGGGCGTCCAGTTCTTC.

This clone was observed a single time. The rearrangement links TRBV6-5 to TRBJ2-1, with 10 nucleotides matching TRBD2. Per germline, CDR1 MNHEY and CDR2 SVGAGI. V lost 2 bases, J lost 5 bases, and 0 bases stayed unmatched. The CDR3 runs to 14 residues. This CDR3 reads CASSYGTSDNEQFF. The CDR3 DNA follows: TGTGCCAGCAGTTACGGGACTAGCGACAATGAGCAGTTCTTC.

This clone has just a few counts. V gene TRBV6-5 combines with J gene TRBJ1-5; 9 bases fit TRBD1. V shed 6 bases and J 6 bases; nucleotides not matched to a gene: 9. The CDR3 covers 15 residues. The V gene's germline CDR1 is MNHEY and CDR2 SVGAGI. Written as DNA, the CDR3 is TGTGCCAGCAGGGAGTACAGGGGGCTCAGTCAGCCCCAGCATTTT. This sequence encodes CASREYRGLSQPQHF.

CDR3 sequence reads: CASSHPGQGSGYTF. The CDR3 DNA is TGTGCCAGCAGCCATCCCGGACAGGGGTCTGGCTACACCTTC. The V and J genes are TRBV14 and TRBJ1-2; 9 nucleotides agree with TRBD1. Trimming cost V 3 bases and J 7 bases; bases outside gene matches: 6. The CDR3 contains 14 residues. Germline CDR1 reads SGHDN; CDR2 reads FVKESK.

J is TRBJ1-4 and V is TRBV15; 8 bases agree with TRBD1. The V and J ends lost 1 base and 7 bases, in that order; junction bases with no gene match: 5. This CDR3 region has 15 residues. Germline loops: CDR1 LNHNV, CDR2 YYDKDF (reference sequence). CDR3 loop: CATSRAGQVFEKLFF. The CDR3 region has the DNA TGTGCCACCAGCAGAGCGGGACAGGTATTTGAAAAACTGTTTTTT.

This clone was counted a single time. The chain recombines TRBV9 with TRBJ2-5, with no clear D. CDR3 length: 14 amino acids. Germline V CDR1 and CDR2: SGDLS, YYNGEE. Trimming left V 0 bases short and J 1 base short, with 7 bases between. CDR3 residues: CASSVGVAQETQYF. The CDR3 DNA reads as TGTGCCAGCAGCGTAGGAGTAGCCCAAGAGACCCAGTACTTC.

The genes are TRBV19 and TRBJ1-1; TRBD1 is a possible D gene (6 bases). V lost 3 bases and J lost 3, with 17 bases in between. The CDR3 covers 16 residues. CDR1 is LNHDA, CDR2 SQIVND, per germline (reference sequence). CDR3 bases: TGTGCCAGTAGTATCAGCCGAGGGGGGGCCCACACTGAAGCTTTCTTT. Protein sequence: CASSISRGGAHTEAFF.

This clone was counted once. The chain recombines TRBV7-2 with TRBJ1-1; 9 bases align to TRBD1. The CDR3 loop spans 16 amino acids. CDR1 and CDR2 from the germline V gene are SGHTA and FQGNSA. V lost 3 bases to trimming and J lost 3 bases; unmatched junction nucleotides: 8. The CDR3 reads CASSFAGTGRDTEAFF. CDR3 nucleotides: TGTGCCAGCAGCTTCGCCGGGACAGGGAGGGACACTGAAGCTTTCTTT.

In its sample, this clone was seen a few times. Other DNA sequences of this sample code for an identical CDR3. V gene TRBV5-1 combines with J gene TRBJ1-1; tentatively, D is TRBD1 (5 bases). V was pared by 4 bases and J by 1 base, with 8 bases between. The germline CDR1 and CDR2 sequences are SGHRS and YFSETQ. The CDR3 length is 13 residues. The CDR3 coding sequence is TGCGCCAGCAGCAGTGGACAGAACACTGAAGCTTTCTTT. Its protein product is CASSSGQNTEAFF. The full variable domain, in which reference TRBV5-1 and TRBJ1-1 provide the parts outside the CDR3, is KAGVTQTPRYLIKTRGQQVTLSCSPISGHRSVSWYQQTPGQGLQFLFEYFSETQRNKGNFPGRFSGRQFSNSRSEMNVSTLELGDSALYLCASSSGQNTEAFFGQGTRLTVV.

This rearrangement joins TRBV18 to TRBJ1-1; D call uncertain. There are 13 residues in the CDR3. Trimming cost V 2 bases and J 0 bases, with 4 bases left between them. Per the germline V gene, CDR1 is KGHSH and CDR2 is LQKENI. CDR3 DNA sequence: TGTGCCAGCTCACCAGGCCTGAACACTGAAGCTTTCTTT. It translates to CASSPGLNTEAFF.

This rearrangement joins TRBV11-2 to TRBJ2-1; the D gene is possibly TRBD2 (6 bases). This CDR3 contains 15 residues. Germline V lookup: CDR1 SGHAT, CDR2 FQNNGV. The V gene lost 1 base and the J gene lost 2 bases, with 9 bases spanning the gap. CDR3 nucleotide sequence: TGTGCCAGCAGCTTAGCCCCTAGCGCCTACAATGAGCAGTTCTTC. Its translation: CASSLAPSAYNEQFF.

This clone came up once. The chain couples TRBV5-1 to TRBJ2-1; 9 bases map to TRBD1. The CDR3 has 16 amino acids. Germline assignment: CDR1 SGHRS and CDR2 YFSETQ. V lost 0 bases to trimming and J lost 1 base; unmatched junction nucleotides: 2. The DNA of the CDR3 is TGCGCCAGCAGCTTGGGGGGGACAGGGTCCTACAATGAGCAGTTCTTC. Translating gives CASSLGGTGSYNEQFF. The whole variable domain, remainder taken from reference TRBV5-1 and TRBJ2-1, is KAGVTQTPRYLIKTRGQQVTLSCSPISGHRSVSWYQQTPGQGLQFLFEYFSETQRNKGNFPGRFSGRQFSNSRSEMNVSTLELGDSALYLCASSLGGTGSYNEQFFGPGTRLTVL.

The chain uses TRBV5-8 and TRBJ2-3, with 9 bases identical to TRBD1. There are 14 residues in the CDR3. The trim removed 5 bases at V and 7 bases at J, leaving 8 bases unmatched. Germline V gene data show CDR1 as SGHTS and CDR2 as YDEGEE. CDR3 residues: CASRGTGRLNTQYF. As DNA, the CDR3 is TGTGCCAGCAGGGGGACAGGGAGACTAAATACGCAGTATTTT.

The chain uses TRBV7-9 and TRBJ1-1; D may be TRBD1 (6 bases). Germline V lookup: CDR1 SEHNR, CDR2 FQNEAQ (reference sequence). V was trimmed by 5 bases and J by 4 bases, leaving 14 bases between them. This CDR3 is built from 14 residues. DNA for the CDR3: TGTGCCAGCAGCCCCCAGGGGCTAGGCACTGAAGCTTTCTTT. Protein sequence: CASSPQGLGTEAFF.

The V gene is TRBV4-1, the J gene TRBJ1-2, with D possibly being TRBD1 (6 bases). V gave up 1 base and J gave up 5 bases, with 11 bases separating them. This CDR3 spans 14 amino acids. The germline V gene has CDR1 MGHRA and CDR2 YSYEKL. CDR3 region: CASSQATGLYGYTF. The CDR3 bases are TGCGCCAGCAGCCAAGCCACAGGGTTATATGGCTACACCTTC.